The TCR beta chain described here comes from a study of blood T cell repertoires in COVID-19. Study overall: PBMCs, B-cell-depleted T cells, or T cells provided the cDNA or gDNA that made up the material.

Assay used: immunoSEQ multiplex PCR; TCRdb lists only in-frame clones, some missing. This sample has 70,000 to 95,000 clones, with roughly 88% found just once. Trimming took off 5 bases at V and 1 base at J, with 8 bases between the two ends. Germline V CDR1 and CDR2: SGHDN, FVKESK. CDR3 length equals 13 residues. The sequence was obtained from a woman at least 80 years old with acute or convalescent COVID-19. The chain carries TRBV14 and TRBJ1-2; D is unresolved. Sample: peripheral blood. CDR3 amino acids: CASSANFNYGYTF. The CDR3 bases are TGTGCCAGCAGCGCAAACTTTAACTATGGCTACACCTTC. Drawing the rest from reference TRBV14 and TRBJ1-2, the complete variable domain is EAGVTQFPSHSVIEKGQTVTLRCDPISGHDNLYWYRRVMGKEIKFLLHFVKESKQDESGMPNNRFLAERTGGTYSTLKVQPAELEDSGVYFCASSANFNYGYTFGSGTRLTVV.